This T cell receptor (beta chain) was sequenced for a study of a mutant IDH1 vaccine in newly diagnosed glioma. Study-level results: There were vaccine-induced immune responses in 85% to 95% of the patients.

Sequenced by immunoSEQ multiplex PCR; TCRdb stores in-frame clones only, minus some. The sample holds nearly 70,000 clones, 79% seen once. The V gene's germline CDR1 is MNHEY and CDR2 SVGAGI. Between the trimmed V and J ends, which lost 5 bases and 4 bases, there was a span of 9 bases. CDR3 length equals 14 residues. This clone was counted many times. Its antigen is currently unknown. Time point defined: baseline, week 1 (first vaccination visit). Noted treatment: pre-vaccination baseline after standard-of-care therapy. Each donor presented with a new WHO grade 3 or 4 astrocytoma that tested IDH1-mutant and showed ATRX loss.

The input for sequencing was PBMCs, taken from a glioma patient treated with radiotherapy, temozolomide or both. The chain carries TRBV6-5 and TRBJ2-6, with D hard to call. The TCR originated in a man aged 45-65 years with glioma. The CDR3 protein is CASSLDPGANVLTF. In DNA, the CDR3 is TGTGCCAGCAGTCTCGATCCCGGGGCCAACGTCCTGACTTTC.